The clone carrying this T cell receptor beta chain occurred many times. This sample was included in a study of CD8 T cells in ankylosing spondylitis. The V and J ends lost 5 bases and 2 bases respectively, with 16 bases between them. This CDR3 has 16 amino acids. With molecular barcodes, quantitative 5'-RACE was used to make the TCR beta libraries. TCRdb itself ran the 5' RACE reads through MiXCR, one entry per CDR3 protein. The sample lists about 240,000 distinct CDR3 sequences; over 9.5% were seen once. This chain connects TRBV12-3 or TRBV12-4 to TRBJ2-4, with a possible D match to TRBD1 (8 bases). Material for sequencing was blood, either unsorted or a sorted T cell fraction (not recorded which). The sequence derives from a male donor with ankylosing spondylitis or in good health (not recorded which). The CDR3 DNA is TGTGCCAGCAGTCCAACAGGGGGGGGAACCAAAAACATTCAGTACTTC. It specifies CASSPTGGGTKNIQYF.